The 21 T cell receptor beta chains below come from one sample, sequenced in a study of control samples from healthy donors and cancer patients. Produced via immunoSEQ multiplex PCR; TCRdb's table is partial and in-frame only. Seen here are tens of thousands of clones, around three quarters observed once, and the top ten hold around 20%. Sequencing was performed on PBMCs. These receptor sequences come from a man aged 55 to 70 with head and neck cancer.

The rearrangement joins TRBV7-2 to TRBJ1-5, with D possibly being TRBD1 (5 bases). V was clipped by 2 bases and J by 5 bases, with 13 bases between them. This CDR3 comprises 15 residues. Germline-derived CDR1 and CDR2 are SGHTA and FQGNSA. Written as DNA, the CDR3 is TGTGCCAGCAGCTTAAGATTCGGGGGAGATCAGCCCCAGCATTTT. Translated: CASSLRFGGDQPQHF.

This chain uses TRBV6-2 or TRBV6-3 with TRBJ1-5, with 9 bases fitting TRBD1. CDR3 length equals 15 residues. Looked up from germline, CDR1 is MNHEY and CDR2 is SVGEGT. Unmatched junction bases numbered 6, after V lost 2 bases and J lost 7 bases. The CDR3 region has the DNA TGTGCCAGCAGTTACCAGGGACAGGGCTCCCAGCCCCAGCATTTT. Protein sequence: CASSYQGQGSQPQHF.

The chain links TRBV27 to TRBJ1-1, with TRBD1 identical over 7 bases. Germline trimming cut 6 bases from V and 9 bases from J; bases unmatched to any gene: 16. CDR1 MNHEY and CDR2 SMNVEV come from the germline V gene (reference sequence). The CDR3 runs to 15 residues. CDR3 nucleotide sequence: TGTGCCAGCAGGTTTACGAGTACAGGGGAGCCACAAGCTTTCTTT. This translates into CASRFTSTGEPQAFF.

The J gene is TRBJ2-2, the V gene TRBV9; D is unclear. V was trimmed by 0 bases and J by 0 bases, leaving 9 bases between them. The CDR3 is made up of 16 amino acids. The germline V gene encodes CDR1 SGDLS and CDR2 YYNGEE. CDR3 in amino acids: CASSVVPNANTGELFF. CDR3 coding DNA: TGTGCCAGCAGCGTAGTCCCTAACGCGAACACCGGGGAGCTGTTTTTT.

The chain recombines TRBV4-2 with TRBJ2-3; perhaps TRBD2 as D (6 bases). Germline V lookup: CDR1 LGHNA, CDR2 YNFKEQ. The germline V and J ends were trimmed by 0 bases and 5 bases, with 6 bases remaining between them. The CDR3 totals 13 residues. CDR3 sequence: CASSQERGDTQYF. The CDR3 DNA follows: TGTGCCAGCAGCCAAGAGCGGGGAGATACGCAGTATTTT.

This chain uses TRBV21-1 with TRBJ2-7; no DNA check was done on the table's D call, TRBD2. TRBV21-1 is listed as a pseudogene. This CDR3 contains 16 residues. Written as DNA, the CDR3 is TGTGCCAGCAGCAAATATGGGCTTACTAGCTGCCCCGAGCAGTACTTC. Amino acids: CASSKYGLTSCPEQYF.

CDR3 sequence reads: CASSLTPPGAYSYEQYF. The CDR3 nucleotides are TGTGCCAGCTCACTAACCCCCCCAGGCGCCTACTCCTACGAGCAGTACTTC. The V call is TRBV18, the J call TRBJ2-7; D not resolved. Germline V lookup: CDR1 KGHSH, CDR2 LQKENI. This CDR3 is built from 17 residues. V lost 4 bases and J 0 bases, leaving 19 bases between the germline ends.

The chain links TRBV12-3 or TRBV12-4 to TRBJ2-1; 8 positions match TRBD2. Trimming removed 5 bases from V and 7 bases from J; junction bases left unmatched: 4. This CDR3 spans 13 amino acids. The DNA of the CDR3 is TGTGCCAGCAGTAGGACTAGCAGGAATGAGCAGTTCTTC. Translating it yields CASSRTSRNEQFF.

For the CDR3, the DNA is TGTGCCAGCAGCTTCGAAAGGCGCTACGAGCAGTACTTC. Protein product: CASSFERRYEQYF. The chain combines TRBV7-2 with TRBJ2-7; no clear D. Germline V gives CDR1 SGHTA, CDR2 FQGNSA. Trimming shortened V by 3 bases and J by 3 bases, and 9 bases separated the two germline ends. This CDR3 has 13 residues. The full variable domain, rest sourced from reference TRBV7-2 and TRBJ2-7, is GAGVSQSPSNKVTEKGKDVELRCDPISGHTALYWYRQSLGQGLEFLIYFQGNSAPDKSGLPSDRFSAERTGGSVSTLTIQRTQQEDSAVYLCASSFERRYEQYFGPGTRLTVT.

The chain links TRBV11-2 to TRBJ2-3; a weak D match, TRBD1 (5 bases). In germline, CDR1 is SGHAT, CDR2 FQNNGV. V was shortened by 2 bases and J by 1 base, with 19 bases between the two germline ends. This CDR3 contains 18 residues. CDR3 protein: CASSLNSLGLRGTDTQYF. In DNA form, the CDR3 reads TGTGCCAGCAGCTTAAATAGTTTGGGGCTAAGGGGCACAGATACGCAGTATTTT. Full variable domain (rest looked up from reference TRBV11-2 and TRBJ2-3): EAGVAQSPRYKIIEKRQSVAFWCNPISGHATLYWYQQILGQGPKLLIQFQNNGVVDDSQLPKDRFSAERLKGVDSTLKIQPAKLEDSAVYLCASSLNSLGLRGTDTQYFGPGTRLTVL.

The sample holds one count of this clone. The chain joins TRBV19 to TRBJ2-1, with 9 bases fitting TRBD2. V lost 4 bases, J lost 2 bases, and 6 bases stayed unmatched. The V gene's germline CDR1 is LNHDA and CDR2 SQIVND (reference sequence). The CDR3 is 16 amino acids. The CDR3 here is CASSNSGSRTYNEQFF. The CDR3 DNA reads TGTGCCAGTAGTAATAGCGGGAGTCGCACCTACAATGAGCAGTTCTTC.

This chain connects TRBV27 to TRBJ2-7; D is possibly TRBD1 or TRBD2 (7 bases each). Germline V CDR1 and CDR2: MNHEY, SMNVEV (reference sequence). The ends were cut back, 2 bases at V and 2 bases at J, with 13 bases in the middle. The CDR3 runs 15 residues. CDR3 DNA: TGTGCCAGCAGTTTAGGGGGAGGGGGCACCTACGAGCAGTACTTC. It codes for CASSLGGGGTYEQYF.

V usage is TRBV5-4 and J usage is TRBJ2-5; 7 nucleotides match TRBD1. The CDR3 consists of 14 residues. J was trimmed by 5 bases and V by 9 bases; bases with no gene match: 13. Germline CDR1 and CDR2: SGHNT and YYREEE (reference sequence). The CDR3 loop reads CATSGNKQGETQYF. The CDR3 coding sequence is TGTGCCACCTCGGGGAATAAACAGGGGGAGACCCAGTACTTC.

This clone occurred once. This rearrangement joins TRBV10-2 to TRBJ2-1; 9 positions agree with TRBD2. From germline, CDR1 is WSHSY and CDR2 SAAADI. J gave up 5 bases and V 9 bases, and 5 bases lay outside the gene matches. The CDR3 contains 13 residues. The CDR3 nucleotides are TGCGCCAGTGCGGGAGGGCCCGACAATGAGCAGTTCTTC. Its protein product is CASAGGPDNEQFF.

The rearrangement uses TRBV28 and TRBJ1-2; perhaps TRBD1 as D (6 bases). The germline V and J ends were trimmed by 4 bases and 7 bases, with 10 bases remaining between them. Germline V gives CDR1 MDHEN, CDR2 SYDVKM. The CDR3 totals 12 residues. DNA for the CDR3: TGTGCCAGCAGTTACCAGGGGCTTGGCTACACCTTC. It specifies CASSYQGLGYTF.

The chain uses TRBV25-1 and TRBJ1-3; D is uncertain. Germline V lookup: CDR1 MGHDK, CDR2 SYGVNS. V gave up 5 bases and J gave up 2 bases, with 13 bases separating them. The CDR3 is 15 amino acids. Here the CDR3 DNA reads TGTGCCAGCAGTCCGCCCCGAGCCACTGGAAACACCATATATTTT. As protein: CASSPPRATGNTIYF.

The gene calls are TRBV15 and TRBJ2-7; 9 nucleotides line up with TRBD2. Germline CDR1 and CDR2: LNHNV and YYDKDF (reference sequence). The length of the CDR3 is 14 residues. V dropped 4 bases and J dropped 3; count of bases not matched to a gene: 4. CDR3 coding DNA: TGTGCCACCAGCAACGGACTAGCGCGCTACGAGCAGTACTTC. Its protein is CATSNGLARYEQYF.

The CDR3 here is CASSLTRTGTGYTF. The CDR3 DNA follows: TGTGCCAGCAGCTTAACCCGGACAGGGACGGGCTACACCTTC. The chain couples TRBV11-2 to TRBJ1-2; 8 bases agree with TRBD1. This CDR3 comprises 14 residues. Germline V gene sequence: CDR1 SGHAT, CDR2 FQNNGV. V dropped 2 bases and J dropped 8; count of bases not matched to a gene: 7.

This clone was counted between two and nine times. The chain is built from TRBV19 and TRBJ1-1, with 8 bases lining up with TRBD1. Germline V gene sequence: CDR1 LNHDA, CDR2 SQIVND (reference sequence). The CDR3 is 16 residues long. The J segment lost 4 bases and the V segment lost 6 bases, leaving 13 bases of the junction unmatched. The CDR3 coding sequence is TGTGCCAGTAGGTCTCCAGGGGGCGCAAGGTCCACTGAAGCTTTCTTT. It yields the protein CASRSPGGARSTEAFF.

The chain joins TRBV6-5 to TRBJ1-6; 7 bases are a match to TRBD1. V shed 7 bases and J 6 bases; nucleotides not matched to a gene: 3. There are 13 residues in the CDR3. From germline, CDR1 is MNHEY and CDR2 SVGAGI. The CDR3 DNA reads TGTGCCAGCAACCAGGGGGGTAATTCACCCCTCCACTTT. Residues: CASNQGGNSPLHF.

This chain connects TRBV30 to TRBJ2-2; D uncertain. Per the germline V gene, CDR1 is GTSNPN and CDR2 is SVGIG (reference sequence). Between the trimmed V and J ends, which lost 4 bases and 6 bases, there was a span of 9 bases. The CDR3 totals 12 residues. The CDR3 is CAWTHTPGELFF. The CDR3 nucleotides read TGTGCCTGGACACACACCCCCGGGGAGCTGTTTTTT.